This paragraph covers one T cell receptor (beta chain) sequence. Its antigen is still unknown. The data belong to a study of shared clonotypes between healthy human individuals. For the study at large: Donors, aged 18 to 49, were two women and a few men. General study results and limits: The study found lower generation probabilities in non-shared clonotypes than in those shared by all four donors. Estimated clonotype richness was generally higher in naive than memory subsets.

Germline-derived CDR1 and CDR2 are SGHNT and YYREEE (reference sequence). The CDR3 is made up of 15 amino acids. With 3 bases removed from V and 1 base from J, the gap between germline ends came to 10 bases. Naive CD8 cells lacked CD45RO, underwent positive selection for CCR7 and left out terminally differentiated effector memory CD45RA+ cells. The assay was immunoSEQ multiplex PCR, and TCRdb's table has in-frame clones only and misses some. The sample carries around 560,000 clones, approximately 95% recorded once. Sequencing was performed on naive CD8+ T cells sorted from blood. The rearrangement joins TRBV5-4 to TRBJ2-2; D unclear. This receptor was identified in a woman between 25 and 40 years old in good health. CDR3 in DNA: TGTGCCAGCAGCTCGAGCCTCGTGAACACCGGGGAGCTGTTTTTT. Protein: CASSSSLVNTGELFF. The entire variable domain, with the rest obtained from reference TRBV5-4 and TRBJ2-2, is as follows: ETGVTQSPTHLIKTRGQQVTLRCSSQSGHNTVSWYQQALGQGPQFIFQYYREEENGRGNFPPRFSGLQFPNYSSELNVNALELDDSALYLCASSSSLVNTGELFFGEGSRLTVL.